One sample yielded the 24 T cell receptor beta chains listed below, sequenced in a study of Ad26.COV2.S vaccination and SARS-CoV-2 variants. Sequencing was performed with immunoSEQ multiplex PCR; in TCRdb, only in-frame clones are kept and a portion is missing. Of approximately 240,000 clones in the sample, over 75% were seen once. This sample's treatment: around 19 received Ad26.COV2.S at low or high dose, single or two shots; about five received placebo; per-sample allocation not given. Repertoires come from day 63 after the first vaccine or placebo injection. This specimen consisted of peripheral blood, obtained in a trial of Ad26.COV2.S vaccine versus placebo. Receptors originate from a person between 18 and 65 years old who received the Ad26.COV2.S COVID-19 vaccine or a placebo.

The chain links TRBV7-2 to TRBJ1-4, with TRBD1 matching 9 bases. CDR1 and CDR2 from the germline V gene are SGHTA and FQGNSA. The CDR3 runs to 15 residues. V lost 1 base and J lost 6; bases outside the gene matches: 3. CDR3 sequence reads: CASSLVGTGHEKLFF. The CDR3, as DNA: TGTGCCAGCAGCTTAGTTGGGACAGGGCATGAAAAACTGTTTTTT.

The V call is TRBV11-3, the J call TRBJ2-2; D tentatively reads TRBD1 or TRBD2 (5 bases each). V lost 3 bases to trimming and J lost 1 base, with 6 bases between them. The CDR3 has 14 residues. The germline V gene encodes CDR1 SGHNT and CDR2 YENEEA. The CDR3 reads CASSFGGNTGELFF. The CDR3 DNA reads TGTGCCAGCAGCTTTGGGGGGAACACCGGGGAGCTGTTTTTT.

J is TRBJ1-2 and V is TRBV12-3 or TRBV12-4; no firm D call. The CDR3 has 13 amino acids. Trimming pared 1 base from V and 7 bases from J, leaving 10 bases between. The CDR3 spells CASSLVGSGGYTF. DNA of the CDR3: TGTGCCAGCAGTTTAGTTGGGTCGGGTGGCTACACCTTC.

The chain links TRBV6-5 to TRBJ1-6; weak D call: TRBD1 (5 bases). The CDR3 spans 14 residues. Germline CDR1 reads MNHEY; CDR2 reads SVGAGI. With 0 bases removed from V and 7 bases from J, the gap between germline ends came to 7 bases. The CDR3 DNA reads TGTGCCAGCAGTTACTCCAGGGTGAATTCACCCCTCCACTTT. Translation: CASSYSRVNSPLHF.

The chain carries TRBV27 and TRBJ1-6; weak D call: TRBD1 (5 bases). The CDR3 sequence is 15 residues long. The V gene lost 2 bases and the J gene lost 11 bases, with 16 bases spanning the gap. The germline gives CDR1 MNHEY, CDR2 SMNVEV (reference sequence). DNA for the CDR3: TGTGCCAGCAGTTTAGACCCTCAGGGAGGAACACCCCTCCACTTT. Translating it yields CASSLDPQGGTPLHF.

This clone was seen a single time. The V gene is TRBV12-3 or TRBV12-4, the J gene TRBJ2-7; D is unresolved. The CDR3 covers 13 residues. V was cut by 11 bases and J by 2 bases, with 16 bases left in between. CDR3 sequence: CAVSSPGPYEQYF. As DNA, the CDR3 is TGTGCCGTATCCTCTCCAGGCCCCTACGAGCAGTACTTC.

This clone showed up just once. The CDR3 bases are TGTGCCACGCGAAACGGCGATGGCTACACCTTC. Translated, it gives CATRNGDGYTF. The V gene is TRBV24-1, the J gene TRBJ1-2, with D uncertain. This CDR3 region has 11 residues. Germline V gene data show CDR1 as KGHDR and CDR2 as SFDVKD. V lost 10 bases, J lost 6 bases, and 11 bases lay in between.

The chain links TRBV27 to TRBJ2-7, with D possibly TRBD2 on 5 matching bases. V shed 2 bases and J shed 1 base, with 12 bases lying between them. CDR3 size: 15 residues. Germline V CDR1 and CDR2: MNHEY, SMNVEV (reference sequence). The CDR3 DNA is TGTGCCAGCAGTTTAGCCTCCGGGGAGTCCTACGAGCAGTACTTC. Protein: CASSLASGESYEQYF.

The chain joins TRBV19 to TRBJ1-6; 8 nucleotides line up with TRBD1. This CDR3 is 14 amino acids long. CDR1 LNHDA and CDR2 SQIVND come from the germline V gene (reference sequence). V was pared by 6 bases and J by 5 bases, with 3 bases of the junction left unmatched. The CDR3 loop reads CASRGTGNNSPLHF. The CDR3 coding sequence is TGTGCCAGTAGAGGGACAGGCAATAATTCACCCCTCCACTTT. The whole variable domain, filled in from reference TRBV19 and TRBJ1-6, reads DGGITQSPKYLFRKEGQNVTLSCEQNLNHDAMYWYRQDPGQGLRLIYYSQIVNDFQKGDIAEGYSVSREKKESFPLTVTSAQKNPTAFYLCASRGTGNNSPLHFGNGTRLTVT.

The V gene is TRBV5-5, the J gene TRBJ2-7; 11 nucleotides line up with TRBD2. Germline CDR1 SGHKS, CDR2 YYEKEE (reference sequence). There are 17 residues in the CDR3. The junction had 10 bases not matched to a gene; V was cut back by 2 bases and J by 3 bases. This CDR3 is CASSFLQLAGAHYEQYF. Here the CDR3 DNA reads TGTGCCAGCAGCTTTTTGCAACTAGCGGGAGCCCACTACGAGCAGTACTTC. The full variable domain, rest sourced from reference TRBV5-5 and TRBJ2-7, is DAGVTQSPTHLIKTRGQQVTLRCSPISGHKSVSWYQQVLGQGPQFIFQYYEKEERGRGNFPDRFSARQFPNYSSELNVNALLLGDSALYLCASSFLQLAGAHYEQYFGPGTRLTVT.

The chain joins TRBV5-6 to TRBJ1-5; 8 positions agree with TRBD1. Germline V gives CDR1 SGHDT, CDR2 YYEEEE. Trimming at V came to 0 bases and at J to 2 bases, leaving 1 base not matched to a gene. The CDR3 runs to 15 residues. CDR3 nucleotides: TGTGCCAGCAGCTTGGGGGGACAGGGCAATCAGCCCCAGCATTTT. Amino acid sequence: CASSLGGQGNQPQHF.

The CDR3 loop reads CASGLASGTDTQYF. The CDR3 DNA reads as TGTGCCAGCGGTCTGGCTAGCGGCACAGATACGCAGTATTTT. The gene calls are TRBV7-3 and TRBJ2-3; tentative D call: TRBD2 (6 bases). The ends were cut back, 8 bases at V and 1 base at J, with 13 bases in the middle. CDR3 length: 14 residues. The V gene's germline CDR1 is SGHTA and CDR2 FQGTGA.

This rearrangement joins TRBV18 to TRBJ2-1; D may be TRBD1 (6 bases). The CDR3 is 16 residues long. Per germline, CDR1 KGHSH and CDR2 LQKENI. V lost 4 bases, J lost 4 bases, and 17 bases lay in between. CDR3 bases: TGTGCCAGCTCACTGGGGACGGACAGATCGTACAATGAGCAGTTCTTC. Its protein product is CASSLGTDRSYNEQFF. The full variable domain, completed using reference TRBV18 and TRBJ2-1, is NAGVMQNPRHLVRRRGQEARLRCSPMKGHSHVYWYRQLPEEGLKFMVYLQKENIIDESGMPKERFSAEFPKEGPSILRIQQVVRGDSAAYFCASSLGTDRSYNEQFFGPGTRLTVL.

The V call is TRBV24-1, the J call TRBJ2-7; D call uncertain. The length of the CDR3 is 12 residues. Trimming stripped 2 bases from V and 5 bases from J, with 6 bases between. Germline-derived CDR1 and CDR2 are KGHDR and SFDVKD. The chain's CDR3 is CATSDYRDEQYF. CDR3 DNA: TGTGCCACCAGTGATTATAGGGACGAGCAGTACTTC.

CDR3: CASSSLSGGVSQPQHF. The CDR3 coding sequence is TGTGCCAGCAGCTCCCTGAGCGGGGGAGTCAGTCAGCCCCAGCATTTT. The rearrangement links TRBV7-9 to TRBJ1-5, with a tentative D call TRBD1 (5 bases). V lost 4 bases and J 6 bases, leaving 19 bases between the germline ends. This CDR3 is built from 16 residues. Germline V CDR1 and CDR2: SEHNR, FQNEAQ (reference sequence).

On this clone: Other nucleotide sequences in the sample specify the same CDR3. The chain links TRBV3-1 (or the pseudogene TRBV3-2) to TRBJ2-2; D is unclear. CDR3 length equals 14 residues. Germline CDR1 LGHDT, CDR2 YNNKEL (reference sequence). V was clipped by 0 bases and J by 6 bases, with 8 bases between them. The CDR3 region is CASSQEGLAGELFF. For the CDR3, the DNA is TGTGCCAGCAGCCAAGAGGGCCTAGCCGGGGAGCTGTTTTTT.

V gene TRBV6-6 combines with J gene TRBJ2-7; D uncertain. The CDR3 covers 15 residues. V was trimmed by 5 bases and J by 0 bases, leaving 14 bases between them. From germline, CDR1 is MNHNY and CDR2 SVGAGI (reference sequence). The CDR3 is CASSPPILSSYEQYF. The CDR3 coding sequence is TGTGCCAGCAGTCCCCCAATCCTGAGCTCCTACGAGCAGTACTTC.

V is TRBV30 and J is TRBJ2-1; D might be TRBD1 (6 bases). V gave up 4 bases and J gave up 4 bases, with 11 bases separating them. This CDR3 is 13 amino acids long. CDR1 is GTSNPN, CDR2 SVGIG, per germline (reference sequence). Here the CDR3 reads CAWTGVGYNEQFF. In nucleotides, the CDR3 is TGTGCCTGGACAGGGGTTGGGTACAATGAGCAGTTCTTC.

The chain has TRBV30 and TRBJ2-6; possibly TRBD1 for D (6 bases). Germline V CDR1 and CDR2: GTSNPN, SVGIG (reference sequence). The CDR3 covers 15 residues. The V end lost 4 bases, the J end lost 2 bases, and 12 bases lay between the germline ends. This chain's CDR3 is CAWNLQGPGANVLTF. The CDR3 DNA reads as TGTGCCTGGAACCTACAGGGTCCTGGGGCCAACGTCCTGACTTTC. Full variable domain (missing parts from reference TRBV30 and TRBJ2-6): SQTIHQWPATLVQPVGSPLSLECTVEGTSNPNLYWYRQAAGRGLQLLFYSVGIGQISSEVPQNLSASRPQDRQFILSSKKLLLSDSGFYLCAWNLQGPGANVLTFGAGSRLTVL.

This clone is a singleton in its sample. The chain is built from TRBV11-2 and TRBJ2-1; TRBD2 matches 14 bases. This CDR3 region has 17 residues. With V trimmed by 4 bases and J by 12 bases, 14 bases remained unmatched. The germline V gene encodes CDR1 SGHAT and CDR2 FQNNGV. The CDR3 coding sequence is TGTGCCAGCAGCTCGGGACTAGCGGGAGTCGGCCGCAATTCGCAGTTCTTC. Amino acids: CASSSGLAGVGRNSQFF.

This clone was recorded once. The sample contains more than one DNA sequence encoding this CDR3. The chain carries TRBV5-4 and TRBJ2-3; no clear D. Germline V lookup: CDR1 SGHNT, CDR2 YYREEE (reference sequence). The V gene lost 1 base and the J gene lost 6 bases, with 3 bases spanning the gap. This CDR3 has 11 amino acids. CDR3 nucleotide sequence: TGTGCCAGCAGCTTGCTGGATACGCAGTATTTT. Its protein product is CASSLLDTQYF.

This chain links TRBV19 with TRBJ1-5, with D unclear. CDR3 size: 14 residues. The V gene's germline CDR1 is LNHDA and CDR2 SQIVND (reference sequence). Trimming pared 4 bases from V and 0 bases from J, leaving 7 bases between. CDR3 coding DNA: TGTGCCAGTAGTAGTTTCCTTAGCAATCAGCCCCAGCATTTT. Translated: CASSSFLSNQPQHF.

This clone was observed a single time. The rearrangement links TRBV5-4 to TRBJ2-5, with a tentative D call TRBD2 (7 bases). Germline values: CDR1 SGHNT, CDR2 YYREEE (reference sequence). V was cut by 4 bases and J by 5 bases, with 15 bases left in between. CDR3 length equals 14 residues. CDR3 loop: CASSAGAVGETQYF. The CDR3 DNA follows: TGTGCCAGCAGCGCGGGGGCTGTCGGGGAGACCCAGTACTTC.

The J gene is TRBJ1-1, the V gene TRBV10-2; no firm D call. The CDR3 loop spans 13 amino acids. Germline V lookup: CDR1 WSHSY, CDR2 SAAADI. Trimming removed 5 bases from V and 3 bases from J, with 10 bases in between. CDR3 sequence reads: CASSQSTYTEAFF. The CDR3 DNA follows: TGCGCCAGCAGTCAATCGACGTACACTGAAGCTTTCTTT.